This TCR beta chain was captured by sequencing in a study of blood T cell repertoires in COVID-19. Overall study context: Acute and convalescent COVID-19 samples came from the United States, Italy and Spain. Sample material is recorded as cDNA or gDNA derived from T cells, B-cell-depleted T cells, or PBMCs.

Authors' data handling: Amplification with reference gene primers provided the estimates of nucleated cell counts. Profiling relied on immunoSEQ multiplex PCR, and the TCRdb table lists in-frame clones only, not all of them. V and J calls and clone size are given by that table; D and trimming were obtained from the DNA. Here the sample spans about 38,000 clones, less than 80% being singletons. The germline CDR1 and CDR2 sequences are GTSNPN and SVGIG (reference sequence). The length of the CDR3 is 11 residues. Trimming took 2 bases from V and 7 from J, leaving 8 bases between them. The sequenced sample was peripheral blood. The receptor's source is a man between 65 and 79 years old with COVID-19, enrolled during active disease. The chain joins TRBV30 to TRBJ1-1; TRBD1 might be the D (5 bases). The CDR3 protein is CAWSPGGEAFF. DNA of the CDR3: TGTGCCTGGAGTCCGGGGGGTGAAGCTTTCTTT.